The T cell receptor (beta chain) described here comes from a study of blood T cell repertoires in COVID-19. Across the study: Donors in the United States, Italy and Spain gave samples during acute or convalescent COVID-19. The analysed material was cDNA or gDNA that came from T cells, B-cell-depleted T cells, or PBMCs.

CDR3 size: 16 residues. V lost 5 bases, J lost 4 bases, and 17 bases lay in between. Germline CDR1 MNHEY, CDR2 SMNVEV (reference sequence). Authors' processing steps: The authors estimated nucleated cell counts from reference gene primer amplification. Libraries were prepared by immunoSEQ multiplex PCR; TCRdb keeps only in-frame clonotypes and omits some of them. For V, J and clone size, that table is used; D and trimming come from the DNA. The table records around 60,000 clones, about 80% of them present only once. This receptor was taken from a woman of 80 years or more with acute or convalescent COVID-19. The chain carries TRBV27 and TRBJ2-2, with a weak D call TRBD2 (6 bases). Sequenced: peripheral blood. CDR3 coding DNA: TGTGCCAGCAGTCGAGACGGGGGATCCTTCACCGGGGAGCTGTTTTTT. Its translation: CASSRDGGSFTGELFF.